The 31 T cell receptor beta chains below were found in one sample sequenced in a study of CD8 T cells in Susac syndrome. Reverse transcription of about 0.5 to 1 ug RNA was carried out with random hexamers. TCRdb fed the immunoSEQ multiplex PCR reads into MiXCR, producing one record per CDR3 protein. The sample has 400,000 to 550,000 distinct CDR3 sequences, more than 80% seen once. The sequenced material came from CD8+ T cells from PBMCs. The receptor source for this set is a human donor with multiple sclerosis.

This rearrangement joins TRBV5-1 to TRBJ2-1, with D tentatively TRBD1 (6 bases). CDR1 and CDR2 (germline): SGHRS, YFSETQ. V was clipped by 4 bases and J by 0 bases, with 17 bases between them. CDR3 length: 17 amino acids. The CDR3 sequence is CASSAAGTRSSYNEQFF. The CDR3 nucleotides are TGCGCCAGCAGCGCGGCCGGGACACGGAGCTCCTACAATGAGCAGTTCTTC.

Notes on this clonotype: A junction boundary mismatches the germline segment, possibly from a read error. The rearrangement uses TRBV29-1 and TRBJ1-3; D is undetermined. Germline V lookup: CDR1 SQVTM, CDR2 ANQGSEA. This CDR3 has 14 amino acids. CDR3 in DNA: TGCAGCGTCGAAGACCTGAGCTCTGGAAACACCATATATTTT. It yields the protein CSVEDLSSGNTIYF. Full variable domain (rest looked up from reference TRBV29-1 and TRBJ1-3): SAVISQKPSRDICQRGTSLTIQCQVDSQVTMMFWYRQQPGQSLTLIATANQGSEATYESGFVIDKFPISRPNLTFSTLTVSNMSPEDSSIYLCSVEDLSSGNTIYFGEGSWLTVV.

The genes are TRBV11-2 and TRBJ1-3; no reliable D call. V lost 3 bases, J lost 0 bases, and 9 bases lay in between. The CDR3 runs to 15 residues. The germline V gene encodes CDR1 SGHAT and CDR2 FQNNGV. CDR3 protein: CASSFILGSGNTIYF. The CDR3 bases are TGTGCCAGCAGCTTTATCCTTGGCTCTGGAAACACCATATATTTT.

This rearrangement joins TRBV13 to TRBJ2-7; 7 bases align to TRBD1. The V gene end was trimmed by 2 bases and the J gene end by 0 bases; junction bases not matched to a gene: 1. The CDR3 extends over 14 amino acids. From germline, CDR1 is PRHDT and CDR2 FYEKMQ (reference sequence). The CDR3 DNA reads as TGTGCCAGCAGCTTACAGGGGGACTCCTACGAGCAGTACTTC. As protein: CASSLQGDSYEQYF.

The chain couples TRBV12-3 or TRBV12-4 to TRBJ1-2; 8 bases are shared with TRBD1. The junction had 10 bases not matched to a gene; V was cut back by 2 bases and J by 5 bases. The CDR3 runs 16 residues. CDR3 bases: TGTGCCAGCAGTTTACGGACAGGGAGCCCTCGGTATGGCTACACCTTC. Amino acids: CASSLRTGSPRYGYTF.

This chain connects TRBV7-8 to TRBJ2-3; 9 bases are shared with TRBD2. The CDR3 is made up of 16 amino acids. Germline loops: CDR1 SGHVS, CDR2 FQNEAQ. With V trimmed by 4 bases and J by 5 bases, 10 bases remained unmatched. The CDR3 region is CASSSFGGGGLDTQYF. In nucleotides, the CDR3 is TGTGCCAGCAGCTCCTTTGGCGGGGGGGGTCTAGATACGCAGTATTTT.

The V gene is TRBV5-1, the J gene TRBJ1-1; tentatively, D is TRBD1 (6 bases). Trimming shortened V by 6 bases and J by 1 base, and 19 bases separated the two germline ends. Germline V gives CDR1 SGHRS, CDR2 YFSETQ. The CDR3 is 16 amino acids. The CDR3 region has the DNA TGCGCCAGCATCGGGGGGGGCACACCCGCGAACACTGAAGCTTTCTTT. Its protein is CASIGGGTPANTEAFF.

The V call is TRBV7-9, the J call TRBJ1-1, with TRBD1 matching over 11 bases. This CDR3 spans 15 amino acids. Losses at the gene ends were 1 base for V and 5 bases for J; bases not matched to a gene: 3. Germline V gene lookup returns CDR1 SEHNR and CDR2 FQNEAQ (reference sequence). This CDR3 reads CASSLGTGGRTEAFF. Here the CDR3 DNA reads TGTGCCAGCAGCTTAGGGACAGGGGGCAGGACTGAAGCTTTCTTT.

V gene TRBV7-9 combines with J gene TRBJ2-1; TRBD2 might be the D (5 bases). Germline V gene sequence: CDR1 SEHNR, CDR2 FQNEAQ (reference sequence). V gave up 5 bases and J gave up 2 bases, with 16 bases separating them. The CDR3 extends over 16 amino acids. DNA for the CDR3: TGTGCCAGCAGCCCGCGACAACCCGGGGCCTACAATGAGCAGTTCTTC. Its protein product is CASSPRQPGAYNEQFF.

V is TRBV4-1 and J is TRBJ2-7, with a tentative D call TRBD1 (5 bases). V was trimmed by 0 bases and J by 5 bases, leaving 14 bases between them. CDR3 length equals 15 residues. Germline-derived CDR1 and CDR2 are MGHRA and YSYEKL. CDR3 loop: CASSQDKGAKDEQYF. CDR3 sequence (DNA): TGCGCCAGCAGCCAAGATAAAGGGGCGAAGGACGAGCAGTACTTC.

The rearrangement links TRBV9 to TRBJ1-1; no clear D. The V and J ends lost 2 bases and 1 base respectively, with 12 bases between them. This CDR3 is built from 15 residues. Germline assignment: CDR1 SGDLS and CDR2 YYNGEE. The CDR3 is CASSVVDLGNTEAFF. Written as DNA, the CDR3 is TGTGCCAGCAGCGTTGTGGATTTGGGGAACACTGAAGCTTTCTTT. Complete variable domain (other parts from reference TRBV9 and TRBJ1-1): DSGVTQTPKHLITATGQRVTLRCSPRSGDLSVYWYQQSLDQGLQFLIQYYNGEERAKGNILERFSAQQFPDLHSELNLSSLELGDSALYFCASSVVDLGNTEAFFGQGTRLTVV.

As DNA, the CDR3 is TGTGCCAGCAGTTGGACAGTGAACACCGGGGAGCTGTTTTTT. Translating it yields CASSWTVNTGELFF. V is TRBV5-4 and J is TRBJ2-2; perhaps TRBD1 as D (6 bases). The CDR3 runs 14 residues. CDR1 SGHNT and CDR2 YYREEE come from the germline V gene (reference sequence). The ends were cut back, 5 bases at V and 1 base at J, with 9 bases in the middle.

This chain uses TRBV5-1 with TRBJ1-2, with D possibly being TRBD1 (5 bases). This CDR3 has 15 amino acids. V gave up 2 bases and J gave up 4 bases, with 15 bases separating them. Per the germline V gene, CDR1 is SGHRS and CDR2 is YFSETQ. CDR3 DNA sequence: TGCGCCAGCAGCTTCGGCCCAGGGAGGGGCTATGGCTACACCTTC. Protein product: CASSFGPGRGYGYTF.

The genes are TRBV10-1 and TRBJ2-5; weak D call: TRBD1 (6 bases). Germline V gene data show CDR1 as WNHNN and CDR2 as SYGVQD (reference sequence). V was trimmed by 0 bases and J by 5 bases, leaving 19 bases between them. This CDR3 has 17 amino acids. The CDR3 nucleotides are TGCGCCAGCAGTGAGTCATACAGGGAGTCATCTAGGGAGACCCAGTACTTC. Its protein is CASSESYRESSRETQYF.

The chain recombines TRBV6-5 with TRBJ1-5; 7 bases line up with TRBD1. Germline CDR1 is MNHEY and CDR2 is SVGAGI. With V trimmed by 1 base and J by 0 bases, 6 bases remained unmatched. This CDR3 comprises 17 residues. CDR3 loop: CASSYWAGGDSNQPQHF. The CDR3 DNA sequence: TGTGCCAGCAGTTACTGGGCAGGGGGTGATAGCAATCAGCCCCAGCATTTT.

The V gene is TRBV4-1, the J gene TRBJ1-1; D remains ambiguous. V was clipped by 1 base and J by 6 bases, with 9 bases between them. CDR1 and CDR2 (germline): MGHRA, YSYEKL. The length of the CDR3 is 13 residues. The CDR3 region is CASSQGGNSEAFF. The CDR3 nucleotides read TGCGCCAGCAGCCAAGGCGGCAATTCTGAAGCTTTCTTT.

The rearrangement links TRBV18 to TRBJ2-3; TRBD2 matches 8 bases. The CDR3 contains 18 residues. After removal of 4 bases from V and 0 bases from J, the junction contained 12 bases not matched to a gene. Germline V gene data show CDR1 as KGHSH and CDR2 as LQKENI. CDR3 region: CASSLTAGGPPSTDTQYF. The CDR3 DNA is TGTGCCAGCTCACTAACCGCGGGGGGCCCGCCTAGCACAGATACGCAGTATTTT. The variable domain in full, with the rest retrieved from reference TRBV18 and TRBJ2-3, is NAGVMQNPRHLVRRRGQEARLRCSPMKGHSHVYWYRQLPEEGLKFMVYLQKENIIDESGMPKERFSAEFPKEGPSILRIQQVVRGDSAAYFCASSLTAGGPPSTDTQYFGPGTRLTVL.

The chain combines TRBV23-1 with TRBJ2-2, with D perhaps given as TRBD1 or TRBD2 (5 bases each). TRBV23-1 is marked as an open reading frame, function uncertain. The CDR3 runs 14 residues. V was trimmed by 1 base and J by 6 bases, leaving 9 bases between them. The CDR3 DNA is TGCGCCAGCAGTCAATTGGGGGTGCCCGGGGAGCTGTTTTTT. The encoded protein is CASSQLGVPGELFF.

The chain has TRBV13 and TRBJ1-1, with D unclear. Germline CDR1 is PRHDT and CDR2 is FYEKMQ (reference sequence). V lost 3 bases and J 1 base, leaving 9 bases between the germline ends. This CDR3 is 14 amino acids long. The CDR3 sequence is CASSLDGKNTEAFF. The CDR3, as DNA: TGTGCCAGCAGCTTGGACGGGAAGAACACTGAAGCTTTCTTT.

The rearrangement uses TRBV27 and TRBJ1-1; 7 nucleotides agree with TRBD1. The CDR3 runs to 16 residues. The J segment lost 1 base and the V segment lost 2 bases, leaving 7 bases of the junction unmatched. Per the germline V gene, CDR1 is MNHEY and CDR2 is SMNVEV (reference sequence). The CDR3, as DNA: TGTGCCAGCAGTTTACAACAGGGGACCTCGAACACTGAAGCTTTCTTT. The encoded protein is CASSLQQGTSNTEAFF.

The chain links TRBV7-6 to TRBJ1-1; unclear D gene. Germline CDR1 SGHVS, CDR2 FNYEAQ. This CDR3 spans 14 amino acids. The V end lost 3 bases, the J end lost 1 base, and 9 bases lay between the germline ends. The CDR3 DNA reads TGTGCCAGCAGCTTTAGATCAGGGAACACTGAAGCTTTCTTT. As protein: CASSFRSGNTEAFF.

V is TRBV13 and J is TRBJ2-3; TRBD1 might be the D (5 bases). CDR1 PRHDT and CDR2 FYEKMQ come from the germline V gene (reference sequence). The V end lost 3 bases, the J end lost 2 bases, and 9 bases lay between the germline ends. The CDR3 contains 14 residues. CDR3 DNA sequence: TGTGCCAGCAGCTTGGGGCGGACCACAGATACGCAGTATTTT. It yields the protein CASSLGRTTDTQYF.

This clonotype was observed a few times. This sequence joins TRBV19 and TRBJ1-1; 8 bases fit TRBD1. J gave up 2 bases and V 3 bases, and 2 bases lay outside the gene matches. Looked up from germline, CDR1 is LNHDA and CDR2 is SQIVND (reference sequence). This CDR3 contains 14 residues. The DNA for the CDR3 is TGTGCCAGTAGTATGGGACAGGTAAACACTGAAGCTTTCTTT. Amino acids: CASSMGQVNTEAFF.

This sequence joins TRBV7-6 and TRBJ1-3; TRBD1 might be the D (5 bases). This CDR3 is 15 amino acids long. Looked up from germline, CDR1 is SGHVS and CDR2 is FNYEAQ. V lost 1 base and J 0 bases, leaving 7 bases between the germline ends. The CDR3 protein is CASSLVGASGNTIYF. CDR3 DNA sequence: TGTGCCAGCAGCTTAGTAGGGGCCTCTGGAAACACCATATATTTT.

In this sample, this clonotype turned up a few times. DNA of the CDR3: TGTGCCAGCAGCTTGTCTAAGACAGAGGGGCAGTACTTC. Amino acids: CASSLSKTEGQYF. The chain combines TRBV11-2 with TRBJ2-7; D possibly matches TRBD1 or TRBD2 (5 bases each). The CDR3 has 13 amino acids. V lost 3 bases, J lost 9 bases, and 15 bases lay in between. Germline CDR1 reads SGHAT; CDR2 reads FQNNGV.

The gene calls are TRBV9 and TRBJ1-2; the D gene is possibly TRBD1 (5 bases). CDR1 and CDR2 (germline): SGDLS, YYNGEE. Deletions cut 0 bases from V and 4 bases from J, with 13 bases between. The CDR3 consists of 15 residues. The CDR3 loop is CASSVGSPGGYGYTF. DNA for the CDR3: TGTGCCAGCAGCGTAGGCTCCCCTGGGGGCTATGGCTACACCTTC.

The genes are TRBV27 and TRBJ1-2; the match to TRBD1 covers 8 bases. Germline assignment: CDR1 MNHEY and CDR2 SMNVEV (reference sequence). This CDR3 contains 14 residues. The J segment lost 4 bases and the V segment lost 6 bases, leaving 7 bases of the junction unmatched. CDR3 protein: CASRSGQGLYGYTF. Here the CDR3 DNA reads TGTGCCAGCAGAAGCGGACAGGGACTCTATGGCTACACCTTC.

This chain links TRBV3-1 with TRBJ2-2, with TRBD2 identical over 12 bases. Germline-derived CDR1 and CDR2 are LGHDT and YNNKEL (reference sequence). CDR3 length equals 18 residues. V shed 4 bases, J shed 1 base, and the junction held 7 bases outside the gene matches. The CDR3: CASSPGLAGRMNTGELFF. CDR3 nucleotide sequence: TGTGCCAGCAGCCCCGGACTAGCGGGGAGAATGAACACCGGGGAGCTGTTTTTT.

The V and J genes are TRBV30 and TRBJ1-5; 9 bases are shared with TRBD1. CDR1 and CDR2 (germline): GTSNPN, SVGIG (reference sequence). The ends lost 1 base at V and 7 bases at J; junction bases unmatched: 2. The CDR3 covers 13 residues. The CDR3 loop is CAWSEDRGQPQHF. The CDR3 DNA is TGTGCCTGGAGTGAGGACAGGGGCCAGCCCCAGCATTTT.

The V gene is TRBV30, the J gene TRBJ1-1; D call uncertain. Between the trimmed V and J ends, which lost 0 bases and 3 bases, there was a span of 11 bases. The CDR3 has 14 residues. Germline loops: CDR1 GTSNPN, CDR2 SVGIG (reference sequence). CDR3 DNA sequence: TGTGCCTGGAGTGTACCGGTGGAGGACACTGAAGCTTTCTTT. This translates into CAWSVPVEDTEAFF. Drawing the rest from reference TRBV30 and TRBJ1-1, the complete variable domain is SQTIHQWPATLVQPVGSPLSLECTVEGTSNPNLYWYRQAAGRGLQLLFYSVGIGQISSEVPQNLSASRPQDRQFILSSKKLLLSDSGFYLCAWSVPVEDTEAFFGQGTRLTVV.

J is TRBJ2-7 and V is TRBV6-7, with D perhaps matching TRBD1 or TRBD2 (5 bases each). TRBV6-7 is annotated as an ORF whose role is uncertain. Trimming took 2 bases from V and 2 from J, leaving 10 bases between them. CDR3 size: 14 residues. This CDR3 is CASSYPGRTYEQYF. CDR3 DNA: TGTGCCAGCAGTTACCCGGGACGGACCTACGAGCAGTACTTC.